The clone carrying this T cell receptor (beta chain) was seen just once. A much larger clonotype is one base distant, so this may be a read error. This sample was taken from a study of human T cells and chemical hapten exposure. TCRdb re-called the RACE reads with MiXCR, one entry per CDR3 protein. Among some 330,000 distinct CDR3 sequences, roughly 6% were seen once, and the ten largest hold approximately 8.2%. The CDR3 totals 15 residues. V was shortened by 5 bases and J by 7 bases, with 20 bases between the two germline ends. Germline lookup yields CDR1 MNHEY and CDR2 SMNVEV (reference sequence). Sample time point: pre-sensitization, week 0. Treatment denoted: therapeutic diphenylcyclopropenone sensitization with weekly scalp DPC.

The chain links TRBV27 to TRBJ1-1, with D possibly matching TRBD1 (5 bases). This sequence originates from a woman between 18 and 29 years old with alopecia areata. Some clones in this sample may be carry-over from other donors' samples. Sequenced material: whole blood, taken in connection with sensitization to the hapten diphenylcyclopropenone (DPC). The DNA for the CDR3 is TGTGCCAGCAGTCTCACGCCCATCCGAGGGGTTGAAGCTTTCTTT. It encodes CASSLTPIRGVEAFF.